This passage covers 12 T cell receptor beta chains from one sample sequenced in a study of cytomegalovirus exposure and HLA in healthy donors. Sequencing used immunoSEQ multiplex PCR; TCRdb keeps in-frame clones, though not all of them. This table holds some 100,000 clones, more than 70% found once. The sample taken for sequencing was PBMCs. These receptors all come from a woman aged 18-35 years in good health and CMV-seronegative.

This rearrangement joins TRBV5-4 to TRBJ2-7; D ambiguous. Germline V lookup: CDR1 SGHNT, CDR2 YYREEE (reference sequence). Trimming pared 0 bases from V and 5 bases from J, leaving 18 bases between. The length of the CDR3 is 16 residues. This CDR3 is CASSLDNAEIHHEQYF. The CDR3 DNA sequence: TGTGCCAGCAGCTTGGACAATGCGGAAATACACCACGAGCAGTACTTC. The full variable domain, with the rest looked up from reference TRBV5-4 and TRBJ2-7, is ETGVTQSPTHLIKTRGQQVTLRCSSQSGHNTVSWYQQALGQGPQFIFQYYREEENGRGNFPPRFSGLQFPNYSSELNVNALELDDSALYLCASSLDNAEIHHEQYFGPGTRLTVT.

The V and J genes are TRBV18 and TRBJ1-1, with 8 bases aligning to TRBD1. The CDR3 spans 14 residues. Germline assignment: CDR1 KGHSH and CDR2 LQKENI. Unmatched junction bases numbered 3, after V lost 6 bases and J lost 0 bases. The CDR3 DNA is TGTGCCAGCTCCCAGGACAGGGTGAACACTGAAGCTTTCTTT. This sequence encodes CASSQDRVNTEAFF.

The CDR3 here is CASSYVDSSAGELFF. The CDR3 DNA is TGTGCCAGCAGTTACGTCGACTCATCGGCCGGGGAGCTGTTTTTT. This chain connects TRBV6-5 to TRBJ2-2; D gene ambiguous. The CDR3 extends over 15 amino acids. The germline CDR1 and CDR2 sequences are MNHEY and SVGAGI. The V gene lost 2 bases and the J gene lost 6 bases, with 13 bases spanning the gap.

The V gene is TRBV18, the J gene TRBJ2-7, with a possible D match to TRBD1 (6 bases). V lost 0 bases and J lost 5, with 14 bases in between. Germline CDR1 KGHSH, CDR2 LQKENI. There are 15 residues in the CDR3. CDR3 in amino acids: CASSPPGAQMHEQYF. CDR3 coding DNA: TGTGCCAGCTCACCACCGGGGGCCCAGATGCACGAGCAGTACTTC.

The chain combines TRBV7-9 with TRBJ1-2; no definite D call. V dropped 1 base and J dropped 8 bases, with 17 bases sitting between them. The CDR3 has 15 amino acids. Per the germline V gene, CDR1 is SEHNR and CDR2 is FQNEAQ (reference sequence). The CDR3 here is CASSLGVTVEEGYTF. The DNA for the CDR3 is TGTGCCAGCAGCTTAGGGGTCACGGTCGAGGAAGGCTACACCTTC.

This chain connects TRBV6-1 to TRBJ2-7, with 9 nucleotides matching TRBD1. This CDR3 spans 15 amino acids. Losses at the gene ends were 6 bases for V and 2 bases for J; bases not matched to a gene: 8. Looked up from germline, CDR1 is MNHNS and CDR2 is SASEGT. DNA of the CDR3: TGTGCCAGCAGGCAGGGGACAGGGACCACCTACGAGCAGTACTTC. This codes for CASRQGTGTTYEQYF.

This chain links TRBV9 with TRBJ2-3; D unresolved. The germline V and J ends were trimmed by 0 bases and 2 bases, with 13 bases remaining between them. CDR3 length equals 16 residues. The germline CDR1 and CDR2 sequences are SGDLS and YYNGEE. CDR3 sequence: CASSVGAQSYTDTQYF. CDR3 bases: TGTGCCAGCAGCGTAGGTGCTCAGTCATACACAGATACGCAGTATTTT.

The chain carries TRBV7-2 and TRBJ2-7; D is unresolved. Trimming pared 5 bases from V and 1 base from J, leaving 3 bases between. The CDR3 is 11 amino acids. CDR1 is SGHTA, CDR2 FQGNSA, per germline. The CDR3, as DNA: TGTGCCAGCAGCCTTTCCTACGAGCAGTACTTC. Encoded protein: CASSLSYEQYF.

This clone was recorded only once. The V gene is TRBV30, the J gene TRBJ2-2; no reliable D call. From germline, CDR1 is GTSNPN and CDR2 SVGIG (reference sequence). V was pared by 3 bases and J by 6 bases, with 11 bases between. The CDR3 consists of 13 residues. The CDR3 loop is CAWSIIESGELFF. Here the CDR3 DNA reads TGTGCCTGGAGCATAATAGAATCCGGGGAGCTGTTTTTT.

CDR3 amino acids: CASSLVLTQAGGTQYF. The CDR3 DNA reads as TGTGCCAGCAGCTTAGTTTTAACCCAGGCGGGGGGGACCCAGTACTTC. The genes are TRBV7-2 and TRBJ2-5; 8 nucleotides match TRBD2. The CDR3 contains 16 residues. The germline V gene has CDR1 SGHTA and CDR2 FQGNSA. V was clipped by 1 base and J by 7 bases; unmatched bases: 11.

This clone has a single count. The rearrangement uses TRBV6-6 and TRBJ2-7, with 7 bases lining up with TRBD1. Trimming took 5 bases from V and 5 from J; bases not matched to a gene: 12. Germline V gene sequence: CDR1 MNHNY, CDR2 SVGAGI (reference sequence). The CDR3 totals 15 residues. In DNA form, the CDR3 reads TGTGCCAGCAGTCGACAGGGCAGGGGGACCAACGAGCAGTACTTC. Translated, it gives CASSRQGRGTNEQYF.

CDR3 sequence (DNA): TGTGCCAGCAGCGTAGGACAGAAATTCGCCGAGCAGTACTTC. Protein product: CASSVGQKFAEQYF. This rearrangement joins TRBV9 to TRBJ2-7; D may be TRBD1 (5 bases). V was clipped by 0 bases and J by 6 bases, with 13 bases between them. The CDR3 extends over 14 amino acids. Germline CDR1 SGDLS, CDR2 YYNGEE.